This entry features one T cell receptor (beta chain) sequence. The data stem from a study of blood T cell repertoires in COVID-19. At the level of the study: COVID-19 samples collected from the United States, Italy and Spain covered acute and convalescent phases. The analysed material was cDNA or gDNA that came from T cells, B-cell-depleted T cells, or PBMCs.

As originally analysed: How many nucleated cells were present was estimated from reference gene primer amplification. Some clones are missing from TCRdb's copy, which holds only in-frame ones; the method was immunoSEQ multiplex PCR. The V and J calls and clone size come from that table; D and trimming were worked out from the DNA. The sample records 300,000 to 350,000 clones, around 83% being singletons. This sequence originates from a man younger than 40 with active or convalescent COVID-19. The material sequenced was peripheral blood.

CDR3 coding DNA: TGTGCCAGCAGTTACAAAGGACAGGGTTATAGCGGGGAGCTGTTTTTT. Amino acids: CASSYKGQGYSGELFF. The rearrangement links TRBV6-5 to TRBJ2-2; 8 nucleotides match TRBD1. Germline trimming cut 2 bases from V and 7 bases from J; bases unmatched to any gene: 9. This CDR3 has 16 residues. CDR1 and CDR2 (germline): MNHEY, SVGAGI.